This T cell receptor (beta chain) emerged from a study of cytomegalovirus exposure and HLA in healthy donors. About the study: Caucasian-associated ancestry cluster membership applied to less than 85% of around 400 genotyped donors. General study findings and limits: The study designated 160 or so TCR beta chains cytomegalovirus-associated. Reports state that TCR beta sequences accurately predicted most subjects' HLA-A and HLA-B alleles.

To note about this clone: Antigen specificity is unknown.

PCR primers comprised 60 Vbeta and 13 Jbeta primers. Only in-frame clones appear in the TCRdb table, and some are missing; sequencing was by immunoSEQ multiplex PCR. The sample consists of approximately 90,000 clones, 6% to 9% of them appearing once. Donors likely had unrecorded immune exposures despite being nominally healthy when sampled. The V gene lost 0 bases and the J gene lost 11 bases, with 11 bases spanning the gap. CDR1 is SGHRS, CDR2 YFSETQ, per germline. The length of the CDR3 is 12 residues. The receptor's source is a man aged 45-65 years in good health and CMV-seronegative. The gene calls are TRBV5-1 and TRBJ2-5; the D gene is possibly TRBD2 (5 bases). The sample comprised PBMCs. Written as DNA, the CDR3 is TGCGCCAGCAGCTTGGCCTGGGGAGAGCAGTACTTC. Amino acids: CASSLAWGEQYF. The whole variable domain, remainder taken from reference TRBV5-1 and TRBJ2-5, is KAGVTQTPRYLIKTRGQQVTLSCSPISGHRSVSWYQQTPGQGLQFLFEYFSETQRNKGNFPGRFSGRQFSNSRSEMNVSTLELGDSALYLCASSLAWGEQYFGPGTRLLVL.